This T cell receptor beta chain stems from a study of CD8+CD57+ T cells in acquired aplastic anemia. Germline CDR1 and CDR2: LNHNV and YYDKDF (reference sequence). The CDR3 consists of 15 residues. The germline V and J ends were trimmed by 0 bases and 2 bases, with 10 bases remaining between them. TCR beta VDJ and CDR3 profiling used genomic DNA as template. TCRdb used MiXCR to reprocess the reads, holding one entry per CDR3 protein. This sample has 35,000 to 45,000 distinct CDR3 sequences, with 75% to 85% found just once. The receptor was derived from a human donor in good health, serving as a control. The sample was sorted CD4+, CD8+, or CD8+CD57+ T cells (not recorded which) from PBMCs. V and J are TRBV15 and TRBJ1-2; D gene unclear. This CDR3 is CATSRDSTLNYGYTF. The CDR3 bases are TGTGCCACCAGCAGAGATAGTACGTTGAACTATGGCTACACCTTC.